Listed below are T cell receptor beta chains from one sample, sequenced in a study of cytomegalovirus exposure and HLA in healthy donors. Sequenced by immunoSEQ multiplex PCR; TCRdb stores in-frame clones only, minus some. Counted here are 150,000 to 200,000 clones, roughly 85% occurring once; the ten biggest clones make up approximately 2.1%. Sequencing was performed on PBMCs. The origin of the receptors is a woman aged 45-60 years in good health and CMV-seronegative. Each CDR3 is given with its conserved first and last residue. Clone size, where shown, is once, few, many, or a class for clones that have expanded.

clone_size	v_call	cdr3_aa
NA	TRBV27	CASATGVMNTEAFF
NA	TRBV6-5	CASSYSWQGHNSPLHF
NA	TRBV11-2	CASSYRTRGRETQYF
NA	TRBV7-9	CASRPTSRGNTEAFF
NA	TRBV4-1	CASSQNPGGRGQPQHF
NA	TRBV4-1	CASSPTGVQETQYF
once	TRBV29-1	CSVDTRGNYGYTF
NA	TRBV6-5	CASSSTGTGVYEQYF
NA	TRBV15	CATSRGSSGRYEQYF
NA	TRBV28	CASFTGDSYEQYF
NA	TRBV5-1	CASSATLTSGIDNEQFF
NA	TRBV28	CASSPFAGAEAFF
once	TRBV5-1	CASSSTGAPNEKLFF
NA	TRBV28	CASSLRAGGVYEQYF
NA	TRBV28	CASSFAGRGYNEQFF
NA	TRBV6-5	CASTKTRGQRGEQYF
NA	TRBV5-1	CASSLARSTQAETFF
NA	TRBV5-4	CASSVSSGRSDEQFF
NA	TRBV14	CASSYSGANVLTF
NA	TRBV2	CASSKDRYGEQYF
NA	TRBV30	CAWSVPRPLGGYTF
NA	TRBV19	CASTSGYNEQFF
NA	TRBV5-4	CASSFGTGGGYTF
once	TRBV18	CASSPGQGGAIYEQYF
NA	TRBV7-2	CASTRQGNSGNTIYF
NA	TRBV12-5	CASGSTTGTGELFF
NA	TRBV28	CASSSPEGVNYGYTF
NA	TRBV9	CASSTRLAGGPVVQFF
NA	TRBV11-1	CASSLGGLAGASEQFF
NA	TRBV28	CASRGLLSNQPQHF
NA	TRBV5-4	CASSLGAGAHNEQFF
NA	TRBV10-3	CATGGAKNIQYF
NA	TRBV18	CASSPDRGKPQHF